This passage covers 6 T cell receptor beta chains from one sample sequenced in a study of T-cell memory formation after mild COVID-19 (dated by TCRdb to the early 2020s). The library was generated by 5' RACE. Sequencing relied on an Illumina NovaSeq 6000. Starting from the raw public reads, TCRdb applied fastp trimming at Q25, assembled clones with MiXCR and retained in-frame beta chains. All rows with the same CDR3 protein become a single entry with the most common DNA and genes. Across this sample there are 350,000 to 550,000 distinct CDR3 sequences, with around 17% seen only once. The ten largest clones add up to 20% to 25% of the sample. Sequencing was carried out using PBMCs or a T cell subset sorted from them (not recorded which). These receptor sequences come from a young man who had mild COVID-19 (a few samples of this study predate the infection). The sample titles of this study are shuffled in the database, so cell type and time point are left out; the donor was told from shared clones.

This clonotype was detected a few times. This chain links TRBV6-5 with TRBJ1-5, with TRBD1 as a possible D gene (5 bases). The CDR3 runs 18 residues. Germline CDR1 MNHEY, CDR2 SVGAGI. The V and J ends lost 0 bases and 0 bases respectively, with 15 bases between them. The DNA for the CDR3 is TGTGCCAGCAGTTACTCGTCCGACAGTCATTCTAGCAATCAGCCCCAGCATTTT. This gives the protein CASSYSSDSHSSNQPQHF.

CDR3 sequence reads: CASSRLDRVNEQYV. DNA of the CDR3: TGCGCCAGCAGCCGACTAGACAGGGTGAACGAGCAGTACGTC. The chain employs TRBV4-3 and TRBJ2-7; D perhaps matches TRBD1 (7 bases). Trimming took 4 bases from V and 5 from J, leaving 15 bases between them. CDR3 size: 14 residues. Germline CDR1 LGHNA, CDR2 YSLEER.

This clonotype was recorded a few times. This chain joins TRBV4-1 and TRBJ2-7; D is ambiguous. The CDR3 runs 16 residues. V dropped 2 bases and J dropped 0 bases, with 14 bases sitting between them. Per the germline V gene, CDR1 is MGHRA and CDR2 is YSYEKL. The CDR3: CASSQLRSSHSYEQYF. Written as DNA, the CDR3 is TGCGCCAGCAGCCAATTGCGGTCCTCTCACTCCTACGAGCAGTACTTC.

This clonotype has just a few counts. The V call is TRBV5-1, the J call TRBJ2-5; 7 bases are a match to TRBD1. With V trimmed by 2 bases and J by 2 bases, 6 bases remained unmatched. Germline V gene data show CDR1 as SGHRS and CDR2 as YFSETQ. The CDR3 contains 15 residues. The CDR3 nucleotides are TGCGCCAGCAGCTTCCTGGGGACAGTACAAGAGACCCAGTACTTC. Amino acid sequence: CASSFLGTVQETQYF. Full variable domain (outside the CDR3, taken from reference TRBV5-1 and TRBJ2-5): KAGVTQTPRYLIKTRGQQVTLSCSPISGHRSVSWYQQTPGQGLQFLFEYFSETQRNKGNFPGRFSGRQFSNSRSEMNVSTLELGDSALYLCASSFLGTVQETQYFGPGTRLLVL.

The rearrangement uses TRBV6-2 or TRBV6-3 and TRBJ2-7; no clear D gene. Trimming removed 6 bases from V and 2 bases from J, with 14 bases in between. This CDR3 comprises 14 residues. Germline CDR1 is MNHEY and CDR2 is SVGEGT. CDR3 bases: TGTGCCAGCAGGAGACGTTTCCCAACCTACGAGCAGTACTTC. Protein product: CASRRRFPTYEQYF.

The chain is built from TRBV27 and TRBJ2-7; tentatively, D is TRBD1 or TRBD2 (5 bases each). The V end was cut by 10 bases, the J end by 3 bases, with 19 bases between. The length of the CDR3 is 14 residues. Per germline, CDR1 MNHEY and CDR2 SMNVEV (reference sequence). The CDR3 nucleotides are TGTGCCACCATGAATAAGGGACCTTACTACGAGCAGTACTTC. Encoded protein: CATMNKGPYYEQYF.